This TCR beta chain was profiled in a study of spatial heterogeneity in lung cancer. Study-level findings and limits: Ubiquitous expanded tumor TCRs showed up in blood more at resection than follow-up.

TCRdb fed the 5' RACE reads into MiXCR, producing one record per CDR3 protein. The sample includes 25,000 or so distinct CDR3 sequences, 4% to 6% seen only once; the top ten take more than 4%. By share, this clonotype counts as medium-sized. Its antigen is not known. The germline V and J ends were trimmed by 7 bases and 7 bases, with 16 bases remaining between them. The CDR3 sequence is 13 residues long. The time point was: sample taken at primary tumor resection. In each case, whole RNA from tumor, nontumor lung or frozen PBMC was sequenced unsorted. The receptor comes from a male donor with early-stage non-small cell lung cancer. Material: PBMCs, obtained at surgery. This chain connects TRBV12-3 or TRBV12-4 to TRBJ1-2; D is unclear. The CDR3 loop reads CASKMVGVSGYTF. The CDR3, as DNA: TGTGCCAGCAAGATGGTCGGGGTGTCTGGCTACACCTTC.